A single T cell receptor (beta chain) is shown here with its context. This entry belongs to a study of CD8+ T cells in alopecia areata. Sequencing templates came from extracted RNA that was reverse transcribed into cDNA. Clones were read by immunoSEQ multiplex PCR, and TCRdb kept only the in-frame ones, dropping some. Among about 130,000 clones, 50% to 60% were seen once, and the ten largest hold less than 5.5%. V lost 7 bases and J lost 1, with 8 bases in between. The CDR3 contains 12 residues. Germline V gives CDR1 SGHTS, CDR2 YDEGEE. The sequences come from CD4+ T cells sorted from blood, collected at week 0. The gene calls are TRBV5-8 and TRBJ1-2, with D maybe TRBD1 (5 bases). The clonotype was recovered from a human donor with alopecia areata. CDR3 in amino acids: CASGQGNYGYTF. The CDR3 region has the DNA TGTGCCAGCGGGCAGGGTAACTATGGCTACACCTTC.